Each of the 24 T cell receptor beta chains below was sequenced from the same sample in a study of OX40 agonist ivuxolimab in advanced cancers. Produced via immunoSEQ multiplex PCR; TCRdb's table is partial and in-frame only. The sample gives tens of thousands of clones, roughly four fifths of which show up once; 5% is in the top ten. Sequenced here: CD4+ or CD8+ T cells sorted from blood, sampled in a trial of the OX40 agonist ivuxolimab. The receptors originated from an adult with an advanced solid tumor such as melanoma, head and neck, liver or kidney cancer.

In this sample, this clone turned up once. This sequence joins TRBV27 and TRBJ2-7; 7 positions agree with TRBD2. Germline CDR1 and CDR2: MNHEY and SMNVEV (reference sequence). V shed 1 base and J 9 bases; nucleotides not matched to a gene: 12. The CDR3 is 15 residues long. CDR3 loop: CASSLLTGRAFRQYF. In DNA, the CDR3 is TGTGCCAGCAGTTTATTGACGGGGAGGGCCTTCAGGCAGTACTTC.

The table lists this clone with a few counts. The gene calls are TRBV18 and TRBJ1-3; no clear D. The CDR3 runs 14 residues. Germline V CDR1 and CDR2: KGHSH, LQKENI. Trimming removed 3 bases at V and 4 bases at J, with 10 bases between. The CDR3 DNA follows: TGTGCCAGCTCACCTACGACGGAGGGAAACACCATATATTTT. Encoded protein: CASSPTTEGNTIYF.

Comments on this clone: An end of the junction does not agree with germline; a read error may underlie this. The chain employs TRBV7-7 and TRBJ2-1; D is perhaps TRBD1 or TRBD2 (6 bases each). The CDR3 sequence is 13 residues long. The germline CDR1 and CDR2 sequences are SSHAT and FNYEAQ (reference sequence). Written as DNA, the CDR3 is TGTGCTAGCAACCGACAGGCGGGGAATGAGCAGTTCTTC. This sequence encodes CASNRQAGNEQFF.

V gene TRBV14 combines with J gene TRBJ2-2; D is tentatively TRBD1 or TRBD2 (6 bases each). Trimming left V 3 bases short and J 7 bases short, with 18 bases between. Germline V lookup: CDR1 SGHDN, CDR2 FVKESK. The CDR3 consists of 16 residues. CDR3 DNA sequence: TGTGCCAGCAGCCACGTCACAGGGAGGCATGGCGGGGAGCTGTTTTTT. Protein sequence: CASSHVTGRHGGELFF.

V usage is TRBV5-4 and J usage is TRBJ2-1, with 7 bases matching TRBD1. Germline CDR1 SGHNT, CDR2 YYREEE (reference sequence). This CDR3 is built from 17 residues. J lost 0 bases, V lost 3 bases, and 9 bases had no gene match. CDR3 in DNA: TGTGCCAGCAGCTCGAGACAGGGATTGAGCTCCTACAATGAGCAGTTCTTC. This encodes CASSSRQGLSSYNEQFF.

The chain uses TRBV4-1 and TRBJ2-3; 7 bases line up with TRBD1. The V gene's germline CDR1 is MGHRA and CDR2 YSYEKL. The CDR3 runs to 18 residues. The junction had 12 bases not matched to a gene; V was cut back by 2 bases and J by 1 base. CDR3 residues: CASSQPHEGASGTDTQYF. CDR3 coding DNA: TGCGCCAGCAGCCAACCCCACGAGGGGGCCTCGGGCACAGATACGCAGTATTTT.

The table lists this clone with many counts. The gene calls are TRBV4-1 and TRBJ1-2; D is unresolved. The CDR3 is 15 residues long. Trimming left V 0 bases short and J 8 bases short, with 16 bases between. Germline assignment: CDR1 MGHRA and CDR2 YSYEKL. Here the CDR3 DNA reads TGCGCCAGCAGCCAAGATGTGGGAAGGATTGGCGGCTACACCTTC. Translated, it gives CASSQDVGRIGGYTF.

The gene calls are TRBV28 and TRBJ1-6, with D perhaps matching TRBD1 (5 bases). Per the germline V gene, CDR1 is MDHEN and CDR2 is SYDVKM. The V end was cut by 7 bases, the J end by 3 bases, with 13 bases between. CDR3 length: 15 residues. CDR3: CASNFRANYNSPLHF. Here the CDR3 DNA reads TGTGCCAGCAATTTCAGGGCTAACTATAATTCACCCCTCCACTTT.

The chain links TRBV28 to TRBJ2-5, with a possible D match to TRBD2 (6 bases). The CDR3 consists of 13 residues. With 5 bases removed from V and 5 bases from J, the gap between germline ends came to 12 bases. Germline-derived CDR1 and CDR2 are MDHEN and SYDVKM. CDR3 sequence: CASSRREVETQYF. The DNA for the CDR3 is TGTGCCAGCAGTCGCAGGGAGGTGGAGACCCAGTACTTC.

This clone was observed once. The chain has TRBV11-2 and TRBJ2-6; D unclear. The CDR3 runs 15 residues. Trimming removed 5 bases at V and 0 bases at J, with 8 bases between. Germline assignment: CDR1 SGHAT and CDR2 FQNNGV. CDR3 sequence: CASSLRSSGANVLTF. The DNA for the CDR3 is TGTGCCAGCAGCCTAAGAAGCTCTGGGGCCAACGTCCTGACTTTC.

CDR3 DNA sequence: TGTGCCAGCACCCTAGGTAGTGGCACTGAAGCTTTCTTT. Its protein product is CASTLGSGTEAFF. The V and J genes are TRBV5-6 and TRBJ1-1; D gene ambiguous. The CDR3 consists of 13 residues. Germline CDR1 and CDR2: SGHDT and YYEEEE. The ends were cut back, 6 bases at V and 4 bases at J, with 13 bases in the middle.

The genes are TRBV14 and TRBJ1-2; D might be TRBD1 (5 bases). The V end was cut by 1 base, the J end by 7 bases, with 13 bases between. The length of the CDR3 is 14 residues. Germline CDR1 and CDR2: SGHDN and FVKESK. CDR3 sequence: CASSQGRGGIGYTF. In DNA, the CDR3 is TGTGCCAGCAGCCAAGGTCGGGGCGGGATTGGCTACACCTTC.

This clone was recorded once. The rearrangement uses TRBV7-2 and TRBJ2-7, with D perhaps matching TRBD2 (5 bases). CDR3 length: 15 amino acids. V was pared by 1 base and J by 5 bases, with 15 bases between. From germline, CDR1 is SGHTA and CDR2 FQGNSA. Written as DNA, the CDR3 is TGTGCCAGCAGCTTAGTGGTAGGGAGTCGCGACGAGCAGTACTTC. Protein sequence: CASSLVVGSRDEQYF.

The genes are TRBV5-6 and TRBJ2-5; TRBD1 agrees at 7 bases. This CDR3 comprises 13 residues. V lost 4 bases and J lost 1; bases outside the gene matches: 1. Germline V gives CDR1 SGHDT, CDR2 YYEEEE. The CDR3 bases are TGTGCCAGCAGCGACAGGGTCCAAGAGACCCAGTACTTC. Translation gives CASSDRVQETQYF.

The chain combines TRBV7-9 with TRBJ2-3; perhaps TRBD2 as D (5 bases). CDR1 is SEHNR and CDR2 is FQNEAQ in the germline V gene (reference sequence). This CDR3 spans 14 amino acids. V was pared by 1 base and J by 5 bases, with 10 bases between. CDR3 nucleotide sequence: TGTGCCAGCAGCTTAGGGCTAGCAGTAGATACGCAGTATTTT. The encoded protein is CASSLGLAVDTQYF.

In DNA, the CDR3 is TGCGCCAGCAGCCAGACGACTTCGTCAGTGAACACTGAAGCTTTCTTT. It encodes CASSQTTSSVNTEAFF. The rearrangement joins TRBV10-2 to TRBJ1-1; no reliable D call. Germline V lookup: CDR1 WSHSY, CDR2 SAAADI. With 6 bases removed from V and 0 bases from J, the gap between germline ends came to 17 bases. The CDR3 totals 16 residues.

In its sample, this clone was seen once. This rearrangement joins TRBV27 to TRBJ1-5; 8 bases fit TRBD1. This CDR3 is 17 amino acids long. Per germline, CDR1 MNHEY and CDR2 SMNVEV (reference sequence). The trim removed 3 bases at V and 1 base at J, leaving 8 bases unmatched. CDR3 loop: CASSFLPTGESNQPQHF. For the CDR3, the DNA is TGTGCCAGCAGTTTTCTCCCGACAGGGGAAAGCAATCAGCCCCAGCATTTT.

Only a few counts were recorded for this clone. The chain uses TRBV28 and TRBJ2-2, with D perhaps assigned TRBD1 or TRBD2 (5 bases each). The CDR3 contains 13 residues. CDR1 is MDHEN, CDR2 SYDVKM, per germline. V shed 8 bases and J shed 0 bases, with 7 bases lying between them. The CDR3 loop reads CASGGANTGELFF. The CDR3 coding sequence is TGTGCCAGCGGGGGTGCGAACACCGGGGAGCTGTTTTTT.

The chain couples TRBV6-6 to TRBJ2-1; D is perhaps TRBD2 (5 bases). This CDR3 is 14 amino acids long. The germline V and J ends were trimmed by 6 bases and 0 bases, with 9 bases remaining between them. Germline V lookup: CDR1 MNHNY, CDR2 SVGAGI (reference sequence). The CDR3 region is CASSPGSSYNEQFF. The DNA of the CDR3 is TGTGCCAGCAGCCCTGGGAGCTCCTACAATGAGCAGTTCTTC.

This rearrangement joins TRBV19 to TRBJ1-6, with TRBD1 identical over 7 bases. Germline CDR1 reads LNHDA; CDR2 reads SQIVND (reference sequence). The CDR3 sequence is 15 residues long. With 9 bases clipped from V and 0 bases from J, the junction kept 5 bases outside the gene matches. CDR3 sequence (DNA): TGTGCCAGCCGGCAGGGGGTCTCCTATAATTCACCCCTCCACTTT. It specifies CASRQGVSYNSPLHF.

This clone was found a few times. This rearrangement joins TRBV4-1 to TRBJ1-2; a weak D match, TRBD1 (5 bases). The V gene lost 0 bases and the J gene lost 4 bases, with 12 bases spanning the gap. Looked up from germline, CDR1 is MGHRA and CDR2 is YSYEKL. CDR3 length: 15 residues. CDR3 sequence: CASSQDPGQGYGYTF. The CDR3 DNA reads TGCGCCAGCAGCCAAGACCCGGGGCAGGGCTATGGCTACACCTTC.

The chain recombines TRBV5-6 with TRBJ1-1; D gene ambiguous. The CDR3 consists of 14 residues. Germline values: CDR1 SGHDT, CDR2 YYEEEE. V was clipped by 4 bases and J by 0 bases, with 10 bases between them. The CDR3 spells CASSRWTVNTEAFF. Written as DNA, the CDR3 is TGTGCCAGCAGCCGATGGACCGTGAACACTGAAGCTTTCTTT.

The chain couples TRBV5-1 to TRBJ2-6, with D hard to call. The CDR3 loop spans 15 amino acids. The germline V gene encodes CDR1 SGHRS and CDR2 YFSETQ. Trimming stripped 1 base from V and 1 base from J, with 6 bases between. CDR3 sequence (DNA): TGCGCCAGCAGCTTGTTCTGGTCTGGGGCCAACGTCCTGACTTTC. It is translated as CASSLFWSGANVLTF.

This chain uses TRBV9 with TRBJ1-5, with TRBD1 identical over 8 bases. This CDR3 comprises 15 residues. Per germline, CDR1 SGDLS and CDR2 YYNGEE. The junction had 6 bases not matched to a gene; V was cut back by 4 bases and J by 3 bases. Written as DNA, the CDR3 is TGTGCCAGCAGCTCAGAGGGACAGGTCAATCAGCCCCAGCATTTT. Translating it yields CASSSEGQVNQPQHF.